Below are 22 T cell receptor beta chains sequenced from a single sample in a study of blood T cell repertoires in COVID-19. Libraries were prepared by immunoSEQ multiplex PCR; TCRdb keeps only in-frame clonotypes and omits some of them. The sample lists approximately 210,000 clones, just under 85% occurring once. The sequencing sample was made of peripheral blood. Every receptor here comes from a woman aged 50 to 60 with active or convalescent COVID-19.

The rearrangement joins TRBV5-1 to TRBJ2-6; D remains unclear. Trimming cost V 1 base and J 1 base, with 6 bases left between them. CDR3 length: 15 amino acids. Germline CDR1 and CDR2: SGHRS and YFSETQ. The CDR3 DNA reads TGCGCCAGCAGCTTGTTAACTTCTGGGGCCAACGTCCTGACTTTC. As protein: CASSLLTSGANVLTF.

V usage is TRBV27 and J usage is TRBJ1-1, with TRBD1 as a possible D gene (6 bases). The ends were cut back, 4 bases at V and 1 base at J, with 10 bases in the middle. Germline CDR1 MNHEY, CDR2 SMNVEV (reference sequence). The CDR3 is made up of 14 amino acids. Here the CDR3 reads CASSSNRENTEAFF. CDR3 DNA: TGTGCCAGCAGTTCGAACAGGGAGAACACTGAAGCTTTCTTT.

There are a few counts of this clone. The chain is built from TRBV5-1 and TRBJ2-3, with a possible D match to TRBD1 (7 bases). Germline values: CDR1 SGHRS, CDR2 YFSETQ. V lost 2 bases, J lost 4 bases, and 17 bases lay in between. The CDR3 is 16 amino acids. As DNA, the CDR3 is TGCGCCAGCAGCTTTAGAGGGACTCAGGGGGCAGATACGCAGTATTTT. It translates to CASSFRGTQGADTQYF. Variable domain in full (rest from reference TRBV5-1 and TRBJ2-3): KAGVTQTPRYLIKTRGQQVTLSCSPISGHRSVSWYQQTPGQGLQFLFEYFSETQRNKGNFPGRFSGRQFSNSRSEMNVSTLELGDSALYLCASSFRGTQGADTQYFGPGTRLTVL.

This clone came up many times. The gene calls are TRBV3-1 (or the pseudogene TRBV3-2) and TRBJ1-2; TRBD1 aligns across 8 bases. V shed 1 base, J shed 8 bases, and the junction held 9 bases outside the gene matches. Germline assignment: CDR1 LGHDT and CDR2 YNNKEL (reference sequence). The CDR3 loop spans 15 amino acids. CDR3 coding DNA: TGTGCCAGCAGCCAAGGGGCCCGGACAGGGAAGGGCTACACCTTC. It encodes CASSQGARTGKGYTF.

The chain combines TRBV7-9 with TRBJ2-7; a weak D match, TRBD2 (5 bases). Germline values: CDR1 SEHNR, CDR2 FQNEAQ (reference sequence). This CDR3 comprises 15 residues. Between the trimmed V and J ends, which lost 8 bases and 7 bases, there was a span of 24 bases. CDR3 nucleotides: TGTGCCAGCGCCCCCGGCGAGGGTCCCCCTCGGGAGCAGTACTTC. This translates into CASAPGEGPPREQYF.

The chain recombines TRBV7-9 with TRBJ2-7, with 7 bases lining up with TRBD1. CDR1 and CDR2 (germline): SEHNR, FQNEAQ (reference sequence). The length of the CDR3 is 15 residues. Trimming cost V 5 bases and J 2 bases; bases outside gene matches: 9. CDR3 nucleotides: TGTGCCAGCAGCCCGCAGGGACAGATTACCTACGAGCAGTACTTC. Translation: CASSPQGQITYEQYF.

This clone was seen repeatedly, ten times or more. The chain couples TRBV18 to TRBJ1-1, with D maybe TRBD1 (6 bases). Per the germline V gene, CDR1 is KGHSH and CDR2 is LQKENI. There are 14 residues in the CDR3. Trimming took 6 bases from V and 4 from J, leaving 15 bases between them. The CDR3 is CASSLGQRGTEAFF. The DNA for the CDR3 is TGTGCCAGCTCCCTTGGACAGAGGGGCACTGAAGCTTTCTTT. Supplemented by reference TRBV18 and TRBJ1-1, the full variable domain reads NAGVMQNPRHLVRRRGQEARLRCSPMKGHSHVYWYRQLPEEGLKFMVYLQKENIIDESGMPKERFSAEFPKEGPSILRIQQVVRGDSAAYFCASSLGQRGTEAFFGQGTRLTVV.

This clone was seen only once. J is TRBJ2-3 and V is TRBV28; a possible D gene is TRBD2 (6 bases). V was trimmed by 5 bases and J by 2 bases, leaving 11 bases between them. This CDR3 spans 14 amino acids. Germline CDR1 MDHEN, CDR2 SYDVKM. The CDR3 loop reads CASSGLAHTDTQYF. Here the CDR3 DNA reads TGTGCCAGCAGTGGGCTAGCGCACACAGATACGCAGTATTTT.

The table lists this clone with a few counts. The rearrangement uses TRBV20-1 and TRBJ2-7; D is possibly TRBD1 (5 bases). CDR3 length equals 11 residues. V was pared by 6 bases and J by 3 bases, with 9 bases between. Germline V lookup: CDR1 DFQATT, CDR2 SNEGSKA (reference sequence). CDR3 bases: TGCAGTGCCAGTGACAGCTACGAGCAGTACGTC. As protein: CSASDSYEQYV.

The rearrangement links TRBV6-1 to TRBJ2-7, with 10 bases identical to TRBD2. Unmatched junction bases numbered 8, after V lost 4 bases and J lost 2 bases. CDR3 size: 16 residues. Germline CDR1 reads MNHNS; CDR2 reads SASEGT. For the CDR3, the DNA is TGTGCCAGCAGTGCACTACTAGCGGGAACCCCCTACGAGCAGTACTTC. Its translation is CASSALLAGTPYEQYF.

CDR3 region: CASRLTTGSGNTIYF. CDR3 DNA: TGTGCCAGCAGGCTCACGACAGGGTCTGGAAACACCATATATTTT. This chain uses TRBV6-5 with TRBJ1-3; the match to TRBD1 covers 7 bases. Germline V lookup: CDR1 MNHEY, CDR2 SVGAGI. CDR3 length: 15 amino acids. V dropped 6 bases and J dropped 1; count of bases not matched to a gene: 6.

The V call is TRBV18, the J call TRBJ1-6; D is uncertain. V lost 3 bases to trimming and J lost 5 bases, with 8 bases between them. This CDR3 is built from 14 residues. Per germline, CDR1 KGHSH and CDR2 LQKENI. CDR3 residues: CASSPSNNNSPLHF. DNA of the CDR3: TGTGCCAGCTCACCTAGCAATAATAATTCACCCCTCCACTTT.

This chain's CDR3 is CAWSRPGRGSYEQYF. The CDR3, as DNA: TGTGCCTGGAGCCGACCGGGGCGGGGTTCCTACGAGCAGTACTTC. The rearrangement uses TRBV30 and TRBJ2-7; D is perhaps TRBD2 (6 bases). Trimming shortened V by 3 bases and J by 1 base, and 16 bases separated the two germline ends. Germline loops: CDR1 GTSNPN, CDR2 SVGIG (reference sequence). The CDR3 extends over 15 amino acids.

The DNA for the CDR3 is TGTGCCAGCAGCCAAAGCGGGAGCACAGATACGCAGTATTTT. This gives the protein CASSQSGSTDTQYF. The gene calls are TRBV11-1 and TRBJ2-3; tentative D call: TRBD2 (6 bases). Trimming pared 5 bases from V and 0 bases from J, leaving 9 bases between. This CDR3 has 14 amino acids. The germline V gene has CDR1 SGHAT and CDR2 FQDESV (reference sequence).

The rearrangement joins TRBV3-1 (or the pseudogene TRBV3-2) to TRBJ1-2, with D perhaps TRBD1 (5 bases). V lost 4 bases, J lost 12 bases, and 18 bases lay in between. The CDR3 is 13 residues long. Germline-derived CDR1 and CDR2 are LGHDT and YNNKEL (reference sequence). CDR3 residues: CASSRGHAGRDTF. The CDR3 DNA sequence: TGTGCCAGCAGCCGCGGACATGCCGGGAGGGACACCTTC.

The chain joins TRBV18 to TRBJ1-4, with D possibly TRBD1 on 6 matching bases. V dropped 4 bases and J dropped 0 bases, with 15 bases sitting between them. This CDR3 spans 17 amino acids. CDR1 is KGHSH, CDR2 LQKENI, per germline. CDR3 DNA sequence: TGTGCCAGCTCACGAAATGCTTGGACAGCAACTAATGAAAAACTGTTTTTT. As protein: CASSRNAWTATNEKLFF.

This rearrangement joins TRBV6-5 to TRBJ1-6, with a tentative D call TRBD1 (6 bases). Trimming took 6 bases from V and 8 from J, leaving 14 bases between them. Germline CDR1 is MNHEY and CDR2 is SVGAGI. The CDR3 has 14 residues. CDR3 region: CASSLLGGDSPLHF. CDR3 nucleotide sequence: TGTGCCAGCAGCCTCTTAGGGGGGGATTCACCCCTCCACTTT.

The J gene is TRBJ1-4, the V gene TRBV28, with D hard to call. The germline gives CDR1 MDHEN, CDR2 SYDVKM. With 0 bases removed from V and 7 bases from J, the gap between germline ends came to 9 bases. CDR3 size: 14 residues. The CDR3: CASSLWDGGEKLFF. The CDR3 DNA sequence: TGTGCCAGCAGTTTATGGGACGGAGGTGAAAAACTGTTTTTT.

J is TRBJ1-4 and V is TRBV7-6; D is ambiguous. Germline CDR1 reads SGHVS; CDR2 reads FNYEAQ. V was shortened by 5 bases and J by 0 bases, with 13 bases between the two germline ends. The length of the CDR3 is 16 residues. CDR3 loop: CASSPADRATNEKLFF. CDR3 sequence (DNA): TGTGCCAGCAGCCCCGCGGATAGAGCAACTAATGAAAAACTGTTTTTT.

The V call is TRBV3-1 (or the pseudogene TRBV3-2), the J call TRBJ1-2; 10 bases map to TRBD1. CDR3 size: 15 residues. CDR1 is LGHDT, CDR2 YNNKEL, per germline (reference sequence). Trimming cost V 4 bases and J 6 bases; bases outside gene matches: 8. This CDR3 reads CASSPTDRGRNGYTF. The CDR3 DNA sequence: TGTGCCAGCAGCCCCACCGACAGGGGGCGGAATGGCTACACCTTC.

This chain links TRBV4-1 with TRBJ1-2, with D possibly TRBD1 on 6 matching bases. The CDR3 extends over 16 amino acids. Trimming cost V 4 bases and J 2 bases, with 17 bases left between them. The germline V gene encodes CDR1 MGHRA and CDR2 YSYEKL. The CDR3 region is CASSRRAEGGNYGYTF. As DNA, the CDR3 is TGCGCCAGCAGCCGAAGAGCGGAGGGGGGGAACTATGGCTACACCTTC.

The chain joins TRBV7-9 to TRBJ2-3, with D tentatively TRBD2 (5 bases). Germline V gives CDR1 SEHNR, CDR2 FQNEAQ (reference sequence). The CDR3 consists of 17 residues. V was cut by 0 bases and J by 4 bases, with 17 bases left in between. In DNA form, the CDR3 reads TGTGCCAGCAGCTTAGCCAAACTAGAGATGGGCCCAGATACGCAGTATTTT. Amino acids: CASSLAKLEMGPDTQYF. The entire variable domain, with the rest obtained from reference TRBV7-9 and TRBJ2-3, is as follows: DTGVSQNPRHKITKRGQNVTFRCDPISEHNRLYWYRQTLGQGPEFLTYFQNEAQLEKSRLLSDRFSAERPKGSFSTLEIQRTEQGDSAMYLCASSLAKLEMGPDTQYFGPGTRLTVL.